Listed below are T cell receptor beta chains from one sample, sequenced in a study of cytomegalovirus exposure and HLA in healthy donors. Using immunoSEQ multiplex PCR, the repertoire was profiled, and TCRdb retains in-frame clones only, with some absent. The top ten hold about 1.8% of the sample, which has approximately 140,000 clones, around 59% seen once. Sequenced material: PBMCs. These receptor sequences come from a male donor in good health and CMV-seronegative. The CDR3 runs from the conserved cysteine through the conserved F or W. The D gene is left open where the match is weak. Not all rows give a size; the values are once, few, many and, for expanded clones, a class.

CDR3: CASSRTGTGEYEQYF; DNA: TGCGCCAGCAGTAGAACCGGGACAGGGGAATACGAGCAGTACTTC; J: TRBJ2-7; D: TRBD1; size: once; V: TRBV5-1
CDR3: CASSIRQGYTGELFF; DNA: TGTGCCAGCAGCATCCGACAGGGGTACACCGGGGAGCTGTTTTTT; J: TRBJ2-2; D: TRBD1; size: NA; V: TRBV7-2
CDR3: CASNPREETQYF; DNA: TGTGCCAGCAACCCGCGTGAAGAGACCCAGTACTTC; J: TRBJ2-5; D: NA; size: NA; V: TRBV2
CDR3: CASSSGQGVNYGYTF; DNA: TGTGCCAGCAGCTCTGGACAGGGGGTGAACTATGGCTACACCTTC; J: TRBJ1-2; D: TRBD1; size: NA; V: TRBV7-2
CDR3: CASSLMEVGMNTEAFF; DNA: TGTGCCAGCAGCTTAATGGAGGTCGGGATGAACACTGAAGCTTTCTTT; J: TRBJ1-1; D: NA; size: few; V: TRBV7-3
CDR3: CASMGAYNSPLHF; DNA: TGTGCCAGCATGGGCGCGTATAATTCACCCCTCCACTTT; J: TRBJ1-6; D: NA; size: NA; V: TRBV6-1
CDR3: CASSRSSGGFASTDTQYF; DNA: TGTGCCAGCAGCCGTTCTAGCGGGGGGTTTGCTAGCACAGATACGCAGTATTTT; J: TRBJ2-3; D: TRBD2; size: NA; V: TRBV7-6
CDR3: CASSPQLNSPLHF; DNA: TGTGCCAGCAGTCCACAGCTTAATTCACCCCTCCACTTT; J: TRBJ1-6; D: NA; size: NA; V: TRBV28
CDR3: CSVAQGDSNQPQHF; DNA: TGCAGCGTTGCACAGGGGGATAGCAATCAGCCCCAGCATTTT; J: TRBJ1-5; D: TRBD1; size: NA; V: TRBV29-1
CDR3: CASSSRGGNFNTEAFF; DNA: TGTGCCAGCAGCTCCCGGGGGGGGAACTTCAACACTGAAGCTTTCTTT; J: TRBJ1-1; D: NA; size: NA; V: TRBV7-9
CDR3: CASSLRGIPNTGELFF; DNA: TGTGCCAGCAGCTTGCGGGGGATTCCGAACACCGGGGAGCTGTTTTTT; J: TRBJ2-2; D: NA; size: NA; V: TRBV5-5
CDR3: CASSLNRDTQYF; DNA: TGTGCCAGCAGCTTAAATAGAGATACGCAGTATTTT; J: TRBJ2-3; D: NA; size: NA; V: TRBV7-2
CDR3: CAIKAEGRNYGYTF; DNA: TGTGCCATCAAGGCGGAGGGAAGAAACTATGGCTACACCTTC; J: TRBJ1-2; D: NA; size: NA; V: TRBV28
CDR3: CASSLDGESSYNEQFF; DNA: TGCGCCAGCAGCTTGGACGGGGAAAGCTCCTACAATGAGCAGTTCTTC; J: TRBJ2-1; D: NA; size: NA; V: TRBV5-1
CDR3: CASSGWDPGQKVSQPQHF; DNA: TGTGCCAGCAGCGGTTGGGATCCGGGACAGAAGGTTTCTCAGCCCCAGCATTTT; J: TRBJ1-5; D: TRBD1; size: NA; V: TRBV7-6
CDR3: CASSPGQGGTEAFF; DNA: TGTGCCAGCAGCCCAGGACAGGGCGGCACTGAAGCTTTCTTT; J: TRBJ1-1; D: TRBD1; size: NA; V: TRBV7-9
CDR3: CSVITSGGWTSYEQYF; DNA: TGCAGCGTTATAACTAGCGGGGGGTGGACCTCCTACGAGCAGTACTTC; J: TRBJ2-7; D: TRBD2; size: NA; V: TRBV29-1
CDR3: CASSLGGGLDYGYTF; DNA: TGTGCCAGCAGCCTAGGGGGGGGTCTCGACTATGGCTACACCTTC; J: TRBJ1-2; D: NA; size: NA; V: TRBV7-6
CDR3: CASNLAGGSYGYTF; DNA: TGTGCCAGCAACCTCGCAGGGGGCAGCTATGGCTACACCTTC; J: TRBJ1-2; D: TRBD1; size: NA; V: TRBV5-4
CDR3: CASSVDDGSSYNSPLHF; DNA: TGTGCCAGCAGCGTAGATGATGGCAGCTCCTATAATTCACCCCTCCACTTT; J: TRBJ1-6; D: NA; size: NA; V: TRBV9
CDR3: CASSLGRGQGNTEAFF; DNA: TGTGCCAGCAGCTTAGGAAGGGGACAGGGGAACACTGAAGCTTTCTTT; J: TRBJ1-1; D: TRBD1; size: few; V: TRBV11-3
CDR3: CASSGGGSEQETQYF; DNA: TGTGCCAGCAGTGGGGGGGGGTCCGAACAAGAGACCCAGTACTTC; J: TRBJ2-5; D: TRBD2; size: NA; V: TRBV9
CDR3: CASSVGQGNGYTF; DNA: TGTGCCAGCAGCGTAGGGCAGGGAAATGGCTACACCTTC; J: TRBJ1-2; D: NA; size: few; V: TRBV9
CDR3: CASSLVSGGHYEQYF; DNA: TGTGCCAGCAGCTTAGTTAGCGGGGGGCACTACGAGCAGTACTTC; J: TRBJ2-7; D: TRBD2; size: few; V: TRBV7-9
CDR3: CASSPRFSGAGELFF; DNA: TGTGCCAGCAGCCCCCGGTTTAGCGGGGCGGGGGAGCTGTTTTTT; J: TRBJ2-2; D: TRBD2; size: few; V: TRBV7-7
CDR3: CASSSGTRSVNEQFF; DNA: TGTGCCAGCAGTTCAGGGACTAGGTCGGTTAATGAGCAGTTCTTC; J: TRBJ2-1; D: TRBD2; size: few; V: TRBV28
CDR3: CASSMGTAPGNSPLHF; DNA: TGCGCCAGCAGCATGGGGACAGCGCCGGGTAATTCACCCCTCCACTTT; J: TRBJ1-6; D: TRBD1; size: NA; V: TRBV5-1
CDR3: CASSGRGRYDGYTF; DNA: TGCGCCAGCAGCGGGCGGGGGCGGTATGATGGCTACACCTTC; J: TRBJ1-2; D: NA; size: NA; V: TRBV5-1
CDR3: CASSFNQGPVEQYF; DNA: TGTGCCAGCAGCTTCAACCAGGGGCCAGTCGAGCAGTACTTC; J: TRBJ2-7; D: NA; size: NA; V: TRBV7-8
CDR3: CASSLEAGLSTDTQYF; DNA: TGCGCCAGCAGCTTGGAAGCGGGACTAAGCACAGATACGCAGTATTTT; J: TRBJ2-3; D: TRBD2; size: NA; V: TRBV5-1
CDR3: CASRRGLTTNEKLFF; DNA: TGTGCCAGCAGGAGGGGGTTGACCACTAATGAAAAACTGTTTTTT; J: TRBJ1-4; D: NA; size: NA; V: TRBV27
CDR3: CASSMGQQAEAFF; DNA: TGTGCCAGTAGTATGGGACAGCAGGCTGAAGCTTTCTTT; J: TRBJ1-1; D: TRBD1; size: few; V: TRBV19
CDR3: CASSLDNFRGLQETQYF; DNA: TGTGCCAGCAGCTTAGATAATTTCCGGGGATTACAAGAGACCCAGTACTTC; J: TRBJ2-5; D: NA; size: few; V: TRBV11-2
CDR3: CASSLALAGGYEQFF; DNA: TGTGCCAGCAGCTTAGCCCTAGCGGGGGGTTACGAGCAGTTCTTC; J: TRBJ2-1; D: TRBD2; size: NA; V: TRBV7-2
CDR3: CASTRTPSTGELFF; DNA: TGTGCCAGCACCAGGACACCAAGCACCGGGGAGCTGTTTTTT; J: TRBJ2-2; D: NA; size: NA; V: TRBV6-5
CDR3: CASSFASVADTQYF; DNA: TGTGCCAGCAGTTTCGCCAGCGTCGCAGATACGCAGTATTTT; J: TRBJ2-3; D: NA; size: NA; V: TRBV27
CDR3: CASSPDMNTEAFF; DNA: TGTGCCAGCAGCCCAGACATGAACACTGAAGCTTTCTTT; J: TRBJ1-1; D: NA; size: few; V: TRBV5-5
CDR3: CASSRDHGQGAGWNTGELFF; DNA: TGCGCCAGCAGCCGTGACCATGGGCAGGGCGCTGGTTGGAACACCGGGGAGCTGTTTTTT; J: TRBJ2-2; D: NA; size: NA; V: TRBV4-3
CDR3: CASSYSDLRENTIYF; DNA: TGTGCCAGCAGTTACTCGGACCTAAGGGAGAACACCATATATTTT; J: TRBJ1-3; D: NA; size: NA; V: TRBV6-6
CDR3: CASGSGSNQPQHF; DNA: TGTGCTAGTGGCTCAGGTAGCAATCAGCCCCAGCATTTT; J: TRBJ1-5; D: NA; size: few; V: TRBV12-5
CDR3: CATSRRTGRYNEQFF; DNA: TGTGCCACCAGCAGACGGACAGGGCGGTACAATGAGCAGTTCTTC; J: TRBJ2-1; D: TRBD1; size: NA; V: TRBV15
CDR3: CASSQKQGDQPQHF; DNA: TGCGCCAGCAGCCAGAAACAGGGTGACCAGCCCCAGCATTTT; J: TRBJ1-5; D: NA; size: few; V: TRBV4-1
CDR3: CASSLEQGREQYF; DNA: TGTGCCAGCAGCTTAGAACAGGGGCGCGAGCAGTACTTC; J: TRBJ2-7; D: TRBD1; size: NA; V: TRBV7-8
CDR3: CASSIALSGQGNYGYTF; DNA: TGTGCCAGTAGTATAGCCCTATCTGGACAGGGAAACTATGGCTACACCTTC; J: TRBJ1-2; D: TRBD1; size: NA; V: TRBV19
CDR3: CASSSGLAGDTDTQYF; DNA: TGTGCCAGCAGCTCAGGACTAGCGGGGGACACAGATACGCAGTATTTT; J: TRBJ2-3; D: TRBD2; size: once; V: TRBV7-9
CDR3: CASSLALGDYEQYF; DNA: TGTGCCAGCAGCTTGGCTCTAGGGGACTACGAGCAGTACTTC; J: TRBJ2-7; D: NA; size: NA; V: TRBV5-6
CDR3: CASSSNQGTDTQYF; DNA: TGTGCCAGCAGCTCCAATCAGGGCACAGATACGCAGTATTTT; J: TRBJ2-3; D: NA; size: NA; V: TRBV7-3
CDR3: CAIRDRGSSYEQYF; DNA: TGTGCCATCAGGGACAGGGGGAGCTCCTACGAGCAGTACTTC; J: TRBJ2-7; D: TRBD1; size: few; V: TRBV10-3
CDR3: CASSDGDPAKNIQYF; DNA: TGTGCCAGCAGTGACGGGGATCCGGCCAAAAACATTCAGTACTTC; J: TRBJ2-4; D: NA; size: NA; V: TRBV2
CDR3: CASSLTGGGTEAFF; DNA: TGTGCCAGCAGCTTGACAGGGGGTGGCACTGAAGCTTTCTTT; J: TRBJ1-1; D: TRBD1; size: NA; V: TRBV7-3
CDR3: CASRIQAGADTQYF; DNA: TGTGCCAGCAGGATACAAGCGGGGGCAGATACGCAGTATTTT; J: TRBJ2-3; D: TRBD2; size: few; V: TRBV7-2
CDR3: CASSSYDRNTEAFF; DNA: TGTGCCAGTAGTTCCTATGACAGGAACACTGAAGCTTTCTTT; J: TRBJ1-1; D: NA; size: NA; V: TRBV19